This TCR beta chain came from a study of cytomegalovirus exposure and HLA in healthy donors listed by TCRdb under 2017. Notes on the research overall: An earlier analysis of several hundred of the donors reported roughly 270 Gb of sequence data and more than 90 million unique TCR beta sequences from about 179 million T cells. To predict cytomegalovirus infection status, the study brought together high-throughput TCR immunosequencing, statistical association of individual TCRs with disease status, and machine learning. Alongside the repertoire data, information on donor age, sex, ethnicity and CMV serostatus was compiled. Because of strong linkage in the cohort, roughly five DR-DQ haplotypes were treated as single units for association and clustering. A later genetic analysis took genome-wide SNP genotypes for about three fifths of the roughly 670 donors and used that subset as a discovery cohort. Among 300 to 450 genotyped donors of the cohort, an average of approximately 240,000 unique TCR beta nucleotide sequences were sequenced per donor, roughly a sixth of them non-productive. An early release that covered about 600 HLA-typed donors contained approximately 290 gigabases of sequencing data and 85 million to 100 million unique TCR sequences. Every repertoire in the discovery cohort had been generated on one and the same sequencing platform. A later analysis re-analyzed previously published TCR beta repertoires from several hundred donors and added high-resolution HLA genotyping to study TCR occurrence patterns. The T cell repertoires of 550 to 850 subjects were profiled by immunosequencing and related to cytomegalovirus serostatus. The study aimed to test whether signatures of past pathogen exposure could be identified by cataloging public T cell receptors. An earlier analysis of about 620 of the donors applied high-throughput TCR beta sequencing to assess whether each TCR beta V gene segment acted as functional or pseudogenic. The later analysis used no new phenotypic data to find candidate immune exposures, relying instead on TCR beta sequences and their occurrence across donors. Typing coverage differed by locus: A, B, C, DRB1 and DQB1 were typed in roughly 620-630 donors, DQA1 in about 550, DPA1 in over 600, and DPB1 in 450 to 480. The genetic ancestry cluster associated with self-reported Caucasian donors included 65% to 90% of the 398 genotyped donors. Class I and class II HLA loci were covered by the typing at four-digit resolution. In addition to the first cohort of about 650 subjects, a separate validation cohort of approximately 130 different subjects was used.

The cohort comprised under 700 healthy bone marrow donors. At the time of sampling, all cohort members were nominally healthy, though unrecorded immune exposures were likely present. The donor tested CMV seronegative and was one of the 352 seronegative cohort members. Each donor provided a peripheral blood sample, and peripheral blood mononuclear cells were used for TCR beta sequencing. Genomic DNA was extracted from the blood cell samples with the Qiagen DNeasy Blood Extraction Kit. Taken from the germline V gene, the CDR1 and CDR2 loops are MNHEY and SVGAGI. Relative to germline, V is 4 bases shorter and J is 7 bases shorter, with 22 bases between their ends. There are 16 amino acids in the CDR3, from cysteine to phenylalanine inclusive. CDR3 DNA is the only sequence kept; it has 48 bases, read in frame from the first base. Overall results and qualifications from the work: Because counts were too low, seventeen rarely observed V segments, including chromosome 9 orphons, were excluded from the earlier analysis of some 590 of the donors. A group of highly shared sequence variants was considered likely to be a technical artifact of the sequencing pipeline. CMV serostatus was the only immune exposure information available for the cohort. According to a later analysis, most CMV-associated TCR beta chains appeared to be HLA-restricted, and the HLA associations seemed to be driven largely by CMV exposure. Presence/absence analyses assumed roughly uniform sequencing depth across donors, an assumption that may not hold. In a later analysis, several top co-occurrence clusters were reported to appear linked to parvovirus B19, influenza, CMV and Epstein-Barr virus. When HLA alleles, especially DR and DQ, strongly co-occurred, TCR associations were difficult to assign to individual alleles. The classifier was reported to diagnose cytomegalovirus status with high specificity and sensitivity in both the original cohort and the validation cohort. In a later analysis, the rate of TCR association differed among HLA loci, with DRB1 alleles having the most associated TCRs and HLA-C alleles having the fewest. It was suggested by the authors that the approach could potentially be generalized to other disease states and immunological phenotypes. A later genetic analysis reported fewer N-insertions in productive TCRs among donors in an Asian-associated ancestry cluster than the approximately 670-donor mean. A further reported finding was that TCR beta sequences accurately predicted the HLA-A and HLA-B alleles for most subjects in the first cohort. In this cohort, only TCR beta chains were sequenced, and detectable features were limited by the absence of alpha or paired-chain data. A later analysis associated 16,951 TCR beta sequences with specific HLA alleles at a false discovery rate of 0.05. HLA typing was unavailable for some donors at each locus, so association tests used only the typed subset. An earlier analysis of roughly 570 of the donors showed that most TCR beta V segments appeared in productive rearrangements either about 90% or about 30% of the time, which broadly matched IMGT annotations. V-gene and J-gene trimming of TCR beta chains was associated with a missense DCLRE1C variant in a later genetic analysis, and the association was replicated in an independent cohort. Most TCR sequences were seen in very few donors, while some public TCRs were found in many individuals. Because the 87-base-pair reads could not distinguish some IMGT-functional V segments, including TRBV6-2 and TRBV6-3, those segments were excluded. Correlated functional status among segregating V segments might be attributable to linkage disequilibrium, but an unknown experimental factor could not be ruled out. A few of the identified cytomegalovirus-associated TCR beta chains were confirmed in vitro to be specific for cytomegalovirus antigens. A total of fewer than 200 TCR beta chains were listed by the study as associated with cytomegalovirus. A later analysis found that HLA-associated TCR beta chains were more clonally expanded and had lower generation probabilities than equally common non-associated chains.

The library relied on the immunoSEQ multiplex PCR assay. For the multiplex PCR, a mixture combining 60 forward primers for TCR Vbeta segments and 13 reverse primers for TCR Jbeta segments was used. Amplification of the CDR3 region of rearranged TCR beta genes was performed with a multiplex PCR assay on genomic DNA. The Illumina HiSeq System was used to sequence the amplified TCR beta libraries as 87-base-pair reads. The paper's data handling went like this. A later analysis counted about 76 million unique TCR beta chains across the 550 to 800 repertoires, and around 9.9 million of these chains were shared by at least two donors. To remove PCR and sequencing errors, raw reads were error-corrected and collapsed into unique sequences using a nearest-neighbor algorithm that merged closely related sequences. V, D and J gene segments were assigned by aligning CDR3 sequences to IMGT reference sequences. Each retained sequence needed at least a six-nucleotide match to both a V gene segment and a J gene segment. Rearrangements were called productive when the CDR3 lacked stop codons and stayed in frame with V and J; all others were non-productive. CDR3 was defined by IMGT convention, running from the second conserved V-encoded cysteine to the conserved J-encoded phenylalanine. The earlier analysis of 450 to 750 of the donors excluded any sequence lacking an unambiguous match to a single V gene segment. An earlier analysis of a few hundred of the donors classified V segments as functional when productive rearrangements were above 56.7% and as segregating when the standard deviation between donors was above 5%. A statistical classification framework was built for diagnosing cytomegalovirus status from the catalog of TCR beta chain sequences. In a later analysis, TCR nucleotide sequences were compared against IMGT/GENE-DB human TR gene sequences so that V and J genes could be assigned. Using the TCRdist pipeline, a later analysis assigned CDR3 sequences along with most-parsimonious VDJ recombination scenarios. In a later analysis, every TCR beta chain was defined by the combination of its CDR3 amino acid sequence and its V-gene family, and reads without a unique V-gene family were dropped. To address suspected cross-contamination and a sequencing artifact, a later analysis removed under 600 highly shared, low-generation-probability nucleotide sequences. In a later analysis, a clonal expansion index was calculated for each public chain from normalized within-repertoire ranks of inferred template counts. Generation probabilities in a later analysis came from a VDJ recombination model fitted to out-of-frame rearrangements, and those results were checked against IGoR. Hypergeometric tests were used in a later analysis to score TCR-TCR, TCR-HLA and TCR-CMV co-occurrence, with a repertoire-size bias correction applied to the TCR pairs. To estimate false discovery rates, a later analysis permuted the HLA or CMV assignments 20 times. In a later analysis, co-occurring TCRs were grouped using DBSCAN, and TCRdist sequence similarity was added for clustering within HLA-allele-positive subsets. Co-occurrence clustering excluded repertoires with fewer than 30,000 or more than 120,000 public chains, plus five with anomalous nucleotide sharing. The table comes from immuneACCESS by way of TCRdb, which keeps in-frame sequences with V and J called. Part of the clones is missing from these tables; in studies checked, under half for an unresolved V gene and the rest for unknown reasons. V, J and clone size were drawn from that table, and D and trimming were deduced from the DNA. This sample's records show tens of thousands of clones. The ten largest clones add up to around 16% of the sample.

Notes on this clone: No cognate antigen has been identified for it.

The clonotype comes from a male donor in good health and CMV-seronegative. Sequenced material: PBMCs. The sequence is built from TRBV6-5 and TRBJ1-2; the D segment could be TRBD1, given 6 matching bases. CDR3 protein: CASSSTSGATGGGYTF. The bases read TGTGCCAGCAGTTCTACCTCGGGGGCTACGGGAGGTGGCTACACCTTC.